This note documents a single T cell receptor beta chain sequence. The sample originates from a study of blood T cell repertoires in COVID-19. About the study: Material from acute and convalescent COVID-19 was sourced from the United States, Italy and Spain. PBMCs, B-cell-depleted T cells, or T cells were the source of the cDNA or gDNA that made up the material.

In the authors' workflow: The authors estimated nucleated cell counts from reference gene primer amplification. Data came from immunoSEQ multiplex PCR; TCRdb stores just in-frame clones and leaves some out. That table is the source of V, J and clone size, and D and trimming were worked out from the DNA. This sample carries about 240,000 clones, roughly 80% of them seen once, and the ten largest clones take 9.6%. This CDR3 is built from 13 residues. The germline V and J ends were trimmed by 5 bases and 3 bases, with 13 bases remaining between them. The germline V gene has CDR1 GTSNPN and CDR2 SVGIG (reference sequence).

V usage is TRBV30 and J usage is TRBJ1-2; D is perhaps TRBD1 (6 bases). This receptor was taken from a woman at least 80 years old with acute or convalescent COVID-19. Source material: peripheral blood. The CDR3 DNA is TGTGCCTGGGATAGGGGGATCGACTATGGCTACACCTTC. Translation: CAWDRGIDYGYTF.